Here is one TCR beta chain with its context. Its antigen is still unknown. The sample is drawn from a study of cytomegalovirus exposure and HLA in healthy donors (dated by TCRdb to the late 2010s). Study-wide context: According to an earlier analysis of around 600 of the donors, about 179 million T cells yielded some 110 million unique TCR beta sequences and 276 Gb of sequence data. Approximately 310 gigabases of sequencing data and approximately 80 million unique TCR sequences were included in an early release covering about 620 HLA-typed donors. Of the roughly 400 genotyped donors, roughly 80% were placed in the genetic ancestry cluster associated with self-reported Caucasian donors. The aim of the study was to test whether cataloging public T cell receptors could identify signatures of past pathogen exposure. A later genetic analysis used genome-wide SNP genotypes for about three fifths of the 666 donors, treating that subset as a discovery cohort. The T cell repertoires of 670 or so subjects were profiled by immunosequencing and related to cytomegalovirus serostatus. All discovery cohort repertoires had been generated on a single sequencing platform. Typing coverage varied by locus: roughly 620-640 donors for A, B, C, DRB1 and DQB1; more than 500 for DQA1; some 610 for DPA1; 400 to 480 for DPB1. An earlier analysis of around 640 of the donors used high-throughput TCR beta sequencing to judge whether each TCR beta V gene segment behaved as functional or pseudogenic. HLA typing covered class I and class II loci at four-digit resolution. Alongside the repertoire data, information on donor age, sex, ethnicity and CMV serostatus was compiled. The later analysis used no new phenotypic data to find candidate immune exposures, relying instead on TCR beta sequences and their occurrence across donors. High-throughput TCR immunosequencing, statistical association of individual TCRs with disease status, and machine learning were combined to predict cytomegalovirus infection status. On average, roughly 200,000 unique TCR beta nucleotide sequences were sequenced per donor among several hundred genotyped donors of the cohort, with roughly 20% of those sequences being non-productive. A separate validation cohort of 90 to 150 different subjects was used in addition to the 666-subject first cohort. Roughly 5 DR-DQ haplotypes were handled as single units for association and clustering because linkage in the cohort was strong. A later analysis re-examined previously published TCR beta repertoires from more than 600 donors and added high-resolution HLA genotyping to investigate patterns of TCR occurrence.

The CDR3 contains 15 residues, cysteine and phenylalanine counted. The CDR3 DNA has 45 bases and is translated from base 1. Ends trimmed: V by 5 bases, J by 0 bases; bases unmatched to a gene: 4. Based on the germline V gene (reference sequence), the CDR1 and CDR2 sequences are MNHEY and SMNVEV. The full study reports these points: Most CMV-associated TCR beta chains appeared to be HLA-restricted in a later analysis, and the HLA associations seemed to be driven largely by CMV exposure. A cluster of highly shared sequence variants was judged likely to be a technical artifact of the sequencing pipeline. Most TCR sequences were observed very rarely across donors, whereas some public TCRs were present in many individuals. In vitro tests confirmed that a few of the cytomegalovirus-associated TCR beta chains recognize cytomegalovirus antigens. The authors suggested that the approach could potentially be generalized to other disease states and immunological phenotypes. Only TCR beta chains were sequenced in this cohort, and the absence of alpha or paired-chain data limited detectable features. A further reported finding was that TCR beta sequences accurately predicted the HLA-A and HLA-B alleles for most subjects in the first cohort. Compared with equally common non-associated chains, HLA-associated TCR beta chains in a later analysis were more clonally expanded and had lower generation probabilities. In an earlier analysis of a few hundred of the donors, most TCR beta V segments were observed in productive rearrangements about 90% or about 30% of the time, broadly matching IMGT annotations. Immune exposure information for the cohort was limited to CMV serostatus. According to a later analysis, parvovirus B19, influenza, CMV and Epstein-Barr virus appeared linked to several top co-occurrence clusters. Because HLA typing was missing for some donors at each locus, association tests included only the typed subset. An association between a missense DCLRE1C variant and V-gene and J-gene trimming of TCR beta chains was found in a later genetic analysis and replicated in an independent cohort. Compared with the approximately 670-donor mean, donors in an Asian-associated ancestry cluster had fewer N-insertions in productive TCRs, according to a later genetic analysis. The study gave a list of roughly 150 TCR beta chains associated with cytomegalovirus. Some IMGT-functional V segments, including TRBV6-2 and TRBV6-3, could not be told apart with the 87-base-pair reads, so those segments were excluded. Because counts were too low, more than 15 rarely observed V segments, including chromosome 9 orphons, were excluded from the earlier analysis of 587 of the donors. A later analysis associated approximately 17,000 TCR beta sequences with specific HLA alleles at a false discovery rate of 0.05. In both the original and validation cohorts, the classifier was reported to diagnose cytomegalovirus status with high specificity and sensitivity. Roughly uniform sequencing depth across donors was assumed in presence/absence analyses, although this assumption may not hold. A later analysis found that TCR association rates varied across HLA loci, with DRB1 alleles showing the most associated TCRs and HLA-C alleles the fewest. Correlated functional status among segregating V segments might reflect linkage disequilibrium, but an unknown experimental factor could not be ruled out. When HLA alleles, especially DR and DQ, strongly co-occurred, attributing TCR associations to individual alleles was difficult.

In total, 630 or so healthy bone marrow donors made up the cohort. At the time of sampling, every cohort member was nominally healthy, though immune exposures that went unrecorded were likely present. The donor was CMV seropositive and belonged to the group of 250 to 300 seropositive cohort members. A peripheral blood sample was collected from each donor, and TCR beta sequencing was performed on peripheral blood mononuclear cells. The Qiagen DNeasy Blood Extraction Kit was used to extract genomic DNA from the blood cell samples. Library generation was performed with the immunoSEQ multiplex PCR assay. For the multiplex PCR, a mixture combining 60 forward primers for TCR Vbeta segments and 13 reverse primers for TCR Jbeta segments was used. The CDR3 region of rearranged TCR beta genes was amplified from genomic DNA with a multiplex PCR assay. Amplified TCR beta libraries were sequenced as 87-base-pair reads on the Illumina HiSeq System. The authors' analysis ran thus. A later analysis counted about 80 million unique TCR beta chains across the 500 to 850 repertoires, and around 9.9 million of these chains were shared by at least two donors. Raw reads were error-corrected and collapsed into unique sequences by a nearest-neighbor algorithm in which closely related sequences were merged to remove PCR and sequencing errors. Alignment of CDR3 sequences to IMGT reference sequences was used to assign V, D and J gene segments. Each retained sequence needed at least a six-nucleotide match to both a V gene segment and a J gene segment. A rearrangement was called productive if the CDR3 had no stop codons and remained in frame with V and J, and every other rearrangement was called non-productive. Following IMGT convention, CDR3 was defined as the stretch from the second conserved V-encoded cysteine to the conserved J-encoded phenylalanine. Sequences without an unambiguous match to a single V gene segment were excluded from the earlier analysis of over 500 of the donors. An earlier analysis of almost 600 of the donors classified V segments as functional when productive rearrangements were above 56.7% and as segregating when the standard deviation between donors was above 5%. A statistical classification framework was built for diagnosing cytomegalovirus status from the catalog of TCR beta chain sequences. V and J gene assignment, in a later analysis, came from comparing TCR nucleotide sequences with IMGT/GENE-DB human TR gene sequences. Using the TCRdist pipeline, a later analysis assigned CDR3 sequences along with most-parsimonious VDJ recombination scenarios. In a later analysis, each TCR beta chain was defined by its CDR3 amino acid sequence together with its V-gene family, and reads without a unique V-gene family were excluded. To address suspected cross-contamination and a sequencing artifact, a later analysis removed several hundred highly shared, low-generation-probability nucleotide sequences. For each public chain, a later analysis derived a clonal expansion index from normalized ranks of inferred template counts within each repertoire. In a later analysis, generation probabilities were computed using a VDJ recombination model fitted to out-of-frame rearrangements, and the results were checked against IGoR. Hypergeometric tests were used in a later analysis to score TCR-TCR, TCR-HLA and TCR-CMV co-occurrence, with a repertoire-size bias correction applied to the TCR pairs. In a later analysis, false discovery rates were estimated by permuting HLA or CMV assignments 20 times. In a later analysis, co-occurring TCRs were grouped using DBSCAN, and TCRdist sequence similarity was added for clustering within HLA-allele-positive subsets. For co-occurrence clustering, repertoires with fewer than 30,000 or more than 120,000 public chains were excluded, along with a handful of repertoires with anomalous nucleotide sharing. TCRdb mirrors the immuneACCESS table, restricted to in-frame sequences. Some clones are absent from its copies; in checked studies, under half trace to an unresolved V gene, and the reason for the others is unknown. Clonal size and the V and J genes are those of that table, whereas D and trimming came from the DNA. The sample table holds 200,000 to 250,000 clones. The ten largest clonotypes hold about 0.9% of the sample.

The rearranged segments are TRBV27 and TRBJ1-1; TRBD1 aligns with 9 central bases. This receptor was taken from a woman younger than 45 in good health and CMV-seropositive. Input material: PBMCs. CDR3 protein: CASSPRQGVNTEAFF. In nucleotides, the sequence is TGTGCCAGCAGTCCTAGACAGGGGGTGAACACTGAAGCTTTCTTT.